This T cell receptor beta chain was sequenced for a study of Graves' ophthalmopathy and Graves' hyperthyroidism. This clonotype was counted many times. The junction had 9 bases not matched to a gene; V was cut back by 6 bases and J by 5 bases. CDR3 length: 16 residues. Germline CDR1 and CDR2: MDHEN and SYDVKM. The study enrolled ophthalmopathy donors with moderate-to-severe activity, CAS ≥3, NOSPECS ≥4 and duration under 3 months. Amplified TCR beta CDR3 regions were obtained using RNA transcripts as template. The first round was an RT-PCR with HTBI primers, and the second round was a multiplex PCR. TCRdb passed the multiplex PCR reads through MiXCR, listing each CDR3 protein once. The repertoire includes about 400,000 distinct CDR3 sequences, roughly 18% of them detected once, and 1.6% sits in the top ten.

This receptor was taken from a woman aged 18-29 years with Graves' ophthalmopathy. Sequences were obtained from peripheral blood. This sequence joins TRBV28 and TRBJ2-2; TRBD2 matches 10 bases. CDR3 in amino acids: CASSPTRTSGTGELFF. The CDR3 region has the DNA TGTGCCAGCAGCCCAACACGGACTAGCGGAACCGGGGAGCTGTTTTTT.